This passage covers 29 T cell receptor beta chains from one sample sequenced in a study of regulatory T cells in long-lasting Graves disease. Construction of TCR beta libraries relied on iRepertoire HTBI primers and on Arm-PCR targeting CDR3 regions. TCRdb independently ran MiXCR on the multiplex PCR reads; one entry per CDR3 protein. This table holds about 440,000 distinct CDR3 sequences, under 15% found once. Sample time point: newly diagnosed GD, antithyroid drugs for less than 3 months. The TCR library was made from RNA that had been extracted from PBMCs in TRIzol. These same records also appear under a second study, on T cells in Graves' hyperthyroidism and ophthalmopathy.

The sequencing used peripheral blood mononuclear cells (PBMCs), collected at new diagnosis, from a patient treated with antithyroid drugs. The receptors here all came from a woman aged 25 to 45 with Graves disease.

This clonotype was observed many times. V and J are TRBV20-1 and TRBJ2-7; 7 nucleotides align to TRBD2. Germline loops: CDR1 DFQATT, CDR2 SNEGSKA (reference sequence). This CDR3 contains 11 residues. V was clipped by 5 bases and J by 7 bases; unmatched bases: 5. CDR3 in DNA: TGCAGTGCTGCGGGAGTGCGGGAGCAGTACTTC. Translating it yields CSAAGVREQYF.

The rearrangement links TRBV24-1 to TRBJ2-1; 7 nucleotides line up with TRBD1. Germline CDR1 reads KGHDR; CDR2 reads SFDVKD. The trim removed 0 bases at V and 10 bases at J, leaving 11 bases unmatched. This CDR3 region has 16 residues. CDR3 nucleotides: TGTGCCACCAGTGATTTGGCCCCACAGGGGAAGGCGGAGCAGTTCTTC. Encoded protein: CATSDLAPQGKAEQFF.

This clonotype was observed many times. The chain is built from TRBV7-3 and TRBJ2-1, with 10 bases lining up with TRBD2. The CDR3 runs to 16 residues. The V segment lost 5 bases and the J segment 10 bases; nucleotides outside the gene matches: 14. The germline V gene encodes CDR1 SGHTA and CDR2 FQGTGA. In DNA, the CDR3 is TGTGCCAGCAGCCCAGGACGGAGCGGGAGGGCCGTGGAGCAGTTCTTC. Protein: CASSPGRSGRAVEQFF.

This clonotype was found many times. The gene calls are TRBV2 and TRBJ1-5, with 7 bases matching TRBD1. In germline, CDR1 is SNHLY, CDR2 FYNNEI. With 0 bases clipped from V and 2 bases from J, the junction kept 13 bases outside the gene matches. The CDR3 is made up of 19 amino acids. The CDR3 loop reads CASSEAGEGARYGNQPQHF. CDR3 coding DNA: TGTGCCAGCAGTGAAGCAGGGGAGGGGGCGAGGTATGGCAATCAGCCCCAGCATTTT.

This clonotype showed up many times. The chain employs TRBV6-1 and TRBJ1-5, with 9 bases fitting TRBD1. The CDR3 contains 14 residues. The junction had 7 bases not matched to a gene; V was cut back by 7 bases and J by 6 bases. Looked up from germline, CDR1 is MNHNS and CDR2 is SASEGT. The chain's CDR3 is CASTDRGYGQPQHF. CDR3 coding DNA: TGTGCCAGCACAGACAGGGGGTACGGTCAGCCCCAGCATTTT.

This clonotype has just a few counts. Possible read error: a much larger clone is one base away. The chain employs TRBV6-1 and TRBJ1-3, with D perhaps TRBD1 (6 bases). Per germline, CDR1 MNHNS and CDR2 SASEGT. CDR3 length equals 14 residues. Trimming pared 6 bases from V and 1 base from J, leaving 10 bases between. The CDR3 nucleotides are TGTGCCAGCAGCCAGGGGAGGTCTGGAAACACCATATATTTT. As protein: CASSQGRSGNTIYF.

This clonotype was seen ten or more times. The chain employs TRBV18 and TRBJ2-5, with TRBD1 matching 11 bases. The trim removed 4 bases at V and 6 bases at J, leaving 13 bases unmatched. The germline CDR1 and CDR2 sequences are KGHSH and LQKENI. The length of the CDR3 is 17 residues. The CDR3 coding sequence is TGTGCCAGCTCACTCGCCCGGCCCGGGACAGGGGGAAAGACCCAGTACTTC. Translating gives CASSLARPGTGGKTQYF.

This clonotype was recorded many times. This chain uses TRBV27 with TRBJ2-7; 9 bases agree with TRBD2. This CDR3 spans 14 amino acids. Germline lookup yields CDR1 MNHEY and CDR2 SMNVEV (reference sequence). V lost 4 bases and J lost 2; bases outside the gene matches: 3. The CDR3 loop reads CASSYRLAAYEQYF. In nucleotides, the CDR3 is TGTGCCAGCAGTTACCGACTAGCGGCCTACGAGCAGTACTTC.

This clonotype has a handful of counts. In nucleotides, the CDR3 is TGCAGTGACCCGGGTCACAGGGATTACGAGCAGTACTTC. Protein product: CSDPGHRDYEQYF. The chain combines TRBV20-1 with TRBJ2-7; D may be TRBD1 (6 bases). The CDR3 length is 13 residues. Germline V gene sequence: CDR1 DFQATT, CDR2 SNEGSKA (reference sequence). The V and J ends lost 7 bases and 4 bases respectively, with 17 bases between them.

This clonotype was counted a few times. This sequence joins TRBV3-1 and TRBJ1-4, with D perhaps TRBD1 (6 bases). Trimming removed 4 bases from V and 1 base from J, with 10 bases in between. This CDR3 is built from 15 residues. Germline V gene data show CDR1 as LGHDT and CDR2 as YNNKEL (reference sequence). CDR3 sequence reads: CASSRDTGTNEKLFF. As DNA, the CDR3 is TGTGCCAGCAGCCGGGACACCGGAACTAATGAAAAACTGTTTTTT. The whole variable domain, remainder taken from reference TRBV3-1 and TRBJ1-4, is DTAVSQTPKYLVTQMGNDKSIKCEQNLGHDTMYWYKQDSKKFLKIMFSYNNKELIINETVPNRFSPKSPDKAHLNLHINSLELGDSAVYFCASSRDTGTNEKLFFGSGTQLSVL.

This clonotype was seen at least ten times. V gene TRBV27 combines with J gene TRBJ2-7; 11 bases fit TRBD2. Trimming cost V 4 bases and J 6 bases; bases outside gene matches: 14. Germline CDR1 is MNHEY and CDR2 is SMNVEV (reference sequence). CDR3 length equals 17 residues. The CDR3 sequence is CASSSRILLAGGSEQYF. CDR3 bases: TGTGCCAGCAGTTCAAGGATACTCCTAGCGGGAGGATCCGAGCAGTACTTC.

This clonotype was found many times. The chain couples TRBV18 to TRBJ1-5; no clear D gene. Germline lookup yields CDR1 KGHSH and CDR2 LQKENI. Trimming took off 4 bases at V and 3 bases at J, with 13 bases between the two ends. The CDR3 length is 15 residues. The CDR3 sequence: CASSQVSGINQPQHF. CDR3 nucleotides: TGTGCCAGCTCACAAGTTTCAGGCATCAATCAGCCCCAGCATTTT. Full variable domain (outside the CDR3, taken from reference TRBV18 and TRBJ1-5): NAGVMQNPRHLVRRRGQEARLRCSPMKGHSHVYWYRQLPEEGLKFMVYLQKENIIDESGMPKERFSAEFPKEGPSILRIQQVVRGDSAAYFCASSQVSGINQPQHFGDGTRLSIL.

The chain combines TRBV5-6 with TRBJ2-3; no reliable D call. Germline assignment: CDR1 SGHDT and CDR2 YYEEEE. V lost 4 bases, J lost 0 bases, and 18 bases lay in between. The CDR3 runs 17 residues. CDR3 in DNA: TGTGCCAGCAGCGGCCAGGAAGCAACCTCTAGCACAGATACGCAGTATTTT. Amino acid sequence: CASSGQEATSSTDTQYF.

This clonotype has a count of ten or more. CDR3 DNA sequence: TGTGCCTGGAGCCCCGGGACTAGTTTGGAGACCCAGTACTTC. Residues: CAWSPGTSLETQYF. V gene TRBV30 combines with J gene TRBJ2-5; 8 nucleotides align to TRBD2. The CDR3 runs to 14 residues. Germline lookup yields CDR1 GTSNPN and CDR2 SVGIG (reference sequence). J was trimmed by 5 bases and V by 3 bases; bases with no gene match: 8.

The DNA for the CDR3 is TGTGCCACCAGTGAGGCTAGGGAGGTCAATGAGCAGTTCTTC. Translating gives CATSEAREVNEQFF. The chain has TRBV24-1 and TRBJ2-1, with D possibly TRBD2 on 6 matching bases. Germline values: CDR1 KGHDR, CDR2 SFDVKD. Trimming cost V 4 bases and J 6 bases, with 12 bases left between them. The CDR3 is 14 residues long.

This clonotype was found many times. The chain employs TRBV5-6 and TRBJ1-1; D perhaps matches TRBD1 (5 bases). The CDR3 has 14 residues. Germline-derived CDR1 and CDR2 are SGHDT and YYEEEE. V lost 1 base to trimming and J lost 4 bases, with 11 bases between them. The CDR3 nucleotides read TGTGCCAGCAGCTTGACCGGGGCGAGCACTGAAGCTTTCTTT. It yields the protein CASSLTGASTEAFF.

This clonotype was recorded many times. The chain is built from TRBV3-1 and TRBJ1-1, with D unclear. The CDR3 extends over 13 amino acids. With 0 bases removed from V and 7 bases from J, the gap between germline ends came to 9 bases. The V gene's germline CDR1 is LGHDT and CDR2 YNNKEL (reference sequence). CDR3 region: CASSQDDLNEAFF. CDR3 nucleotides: TGTGCCAGCAGCCAAGATGACCTGAATGAAGCTTTCTTT.

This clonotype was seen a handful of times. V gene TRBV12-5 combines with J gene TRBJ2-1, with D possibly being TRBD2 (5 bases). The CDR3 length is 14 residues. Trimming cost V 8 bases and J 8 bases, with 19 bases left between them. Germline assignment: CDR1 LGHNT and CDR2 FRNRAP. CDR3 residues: CASHTLGSGYEQFF. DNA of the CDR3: TGTGCTAGTCATACCCTGGGGAGTGGTTATGAGCAGTTCTTC.

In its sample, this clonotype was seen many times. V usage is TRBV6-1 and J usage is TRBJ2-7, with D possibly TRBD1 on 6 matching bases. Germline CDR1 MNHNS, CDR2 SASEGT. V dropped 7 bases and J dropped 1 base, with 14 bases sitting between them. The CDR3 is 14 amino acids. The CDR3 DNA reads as TGTGCCAGCAAAGGGGACACATCTTCCTACGAGCAGTACTTC. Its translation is CASKGDTSSYEQYF.

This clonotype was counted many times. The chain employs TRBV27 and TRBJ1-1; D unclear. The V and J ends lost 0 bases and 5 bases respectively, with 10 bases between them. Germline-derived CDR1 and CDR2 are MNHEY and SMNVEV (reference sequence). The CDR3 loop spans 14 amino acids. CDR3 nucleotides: TGTGCCAGCAGTTTATCGCTCGGGTGGACTGAAGCTTTCTTT. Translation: CASSLSLGWTEAFF.

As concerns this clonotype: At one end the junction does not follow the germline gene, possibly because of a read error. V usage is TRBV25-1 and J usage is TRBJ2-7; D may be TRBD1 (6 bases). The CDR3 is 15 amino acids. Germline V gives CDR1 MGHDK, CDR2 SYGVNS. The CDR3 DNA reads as TGTGCCGGCAGTCCATGGGGGCTCCCCCCGGTCGAGCAGTACTTC. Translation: CAGSPWGLPPVEQYF.

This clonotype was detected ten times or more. The DNA for the CDR3 is TGTGCCAGCAGCTTAGGGCCAGGGAATCAGCCCCAGCATTTT. As protein: CASSLGPGNQPQHF. This chain links TRBV11-1 with TRBJ1-5; the D gene is possibly TRBD1 (5 bases). V lost 1 base and J 4 bases, leaving 8 bases between the germline ends. Germline loops: CDR1 SGHAT, CDR2 FQDESV (reference sequence). CDR3 length: 14 amino acids.

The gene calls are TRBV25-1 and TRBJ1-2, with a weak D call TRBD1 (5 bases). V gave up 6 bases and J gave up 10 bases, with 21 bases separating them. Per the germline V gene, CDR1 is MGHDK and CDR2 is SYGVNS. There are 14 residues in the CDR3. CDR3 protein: CASSLGTLLRPYTF. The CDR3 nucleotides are TGTGCCAGCAGCCTAGGGACGCTTCTTAGGCCCTACACCTTC.

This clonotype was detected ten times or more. Here the CDR3 reads CASSSPTGGVYGYTF. The CDR3 DNA reads as TGTGCCAGCAGCTCACCGACAGGGGGCGTTTATGGCTACACCTTC. J is TRBJ1-2 and V is TRBV12-3 or TRBV12-4; 10 positions agree with TRBD1. With V trimmed by 6 bases and J by 5 bases, 9 bases remained unmatched. The CDR3 is made up of 15 amino acids.

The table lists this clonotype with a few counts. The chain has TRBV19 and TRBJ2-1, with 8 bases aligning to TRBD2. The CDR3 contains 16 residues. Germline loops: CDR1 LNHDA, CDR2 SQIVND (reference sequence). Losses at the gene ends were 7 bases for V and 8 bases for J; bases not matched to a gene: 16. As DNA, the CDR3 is TGTGCCAGTAATTTATACTTGAGCGGGAGTAGGGATGAGCAGTTCTTC. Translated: CASNLYLSGSRDEQFF. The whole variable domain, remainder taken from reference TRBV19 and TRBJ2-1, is DGGITQSPKYLFRKEGQNVTLSCEQNLNHDAMYWYRQDPGQGLRLIYYSQIVNDFQKGDIAEGYSVSREKKESFPLTVTSAQKNPTAFYLCASNLYLSGSRDEQFFGPGTRLTVL.

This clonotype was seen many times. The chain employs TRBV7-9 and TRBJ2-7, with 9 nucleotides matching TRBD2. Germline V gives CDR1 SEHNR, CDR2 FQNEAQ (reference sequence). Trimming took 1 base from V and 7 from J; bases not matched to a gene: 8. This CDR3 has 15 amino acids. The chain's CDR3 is CASSLDAGGPGEQYF. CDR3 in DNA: TGTGCCAGCAGCTTAGACGCGGGAGGGCCGGGGGAGCAGTACTTC.

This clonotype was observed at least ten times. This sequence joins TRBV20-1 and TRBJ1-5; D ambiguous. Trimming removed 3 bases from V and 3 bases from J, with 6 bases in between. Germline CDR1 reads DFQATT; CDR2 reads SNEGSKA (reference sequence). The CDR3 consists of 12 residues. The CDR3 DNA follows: TGCAGTGCTAGGCCCCTCAATCAGCCCCAGCATTTT. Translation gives CSARPLNQPQHF.

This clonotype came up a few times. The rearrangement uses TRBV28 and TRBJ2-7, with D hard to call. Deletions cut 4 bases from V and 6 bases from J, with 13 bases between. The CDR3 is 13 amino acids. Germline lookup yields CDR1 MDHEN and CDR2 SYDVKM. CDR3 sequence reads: CASSSAAWAEQYF. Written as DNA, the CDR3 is TGTGCCAGCAGTTCGGCGGCTTGGGCCGAGCAGTACTTC.

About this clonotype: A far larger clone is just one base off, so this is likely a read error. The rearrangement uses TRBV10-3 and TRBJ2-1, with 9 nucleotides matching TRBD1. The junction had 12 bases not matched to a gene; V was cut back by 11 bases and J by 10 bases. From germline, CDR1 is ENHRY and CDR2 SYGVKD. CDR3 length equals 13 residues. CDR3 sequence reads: CAQRKGQGYEQFF. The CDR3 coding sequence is TGTGCCCAGCGGAAGGGACAGGGCTACGAGCAGTTCTTC.